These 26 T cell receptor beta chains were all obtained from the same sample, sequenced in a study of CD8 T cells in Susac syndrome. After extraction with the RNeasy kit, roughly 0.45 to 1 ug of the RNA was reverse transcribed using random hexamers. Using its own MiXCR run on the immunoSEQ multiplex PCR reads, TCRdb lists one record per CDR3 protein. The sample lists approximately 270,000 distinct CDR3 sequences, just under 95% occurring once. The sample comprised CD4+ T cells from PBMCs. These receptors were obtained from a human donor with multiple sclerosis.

The CDR3 DNA reads as TGTGCCAGCAGTCAAAACAGGGACACTGAAGCTTTCTTT. This encodes CASSQNRDTEAFF. V usage is TRBV6-4 and J usage is TRBJ1-1; weak D call: TRBD1 (6 bases). The germline gives CDR1 MRHNA, CDR2 SNTAGT. This CDR3 spans 13 amino acids. The V gene lost 5 bases and the J gene lost 3 bases, with 10 bases spanning the gap.

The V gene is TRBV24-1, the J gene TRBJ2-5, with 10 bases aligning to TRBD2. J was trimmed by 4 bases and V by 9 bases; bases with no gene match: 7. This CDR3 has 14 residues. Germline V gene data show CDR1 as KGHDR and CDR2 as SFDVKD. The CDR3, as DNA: TGTGCCACCTCTAGCGGGGGAGCTTTAGAGACCCAGTACTTC. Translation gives CATSSGGALETQYF.

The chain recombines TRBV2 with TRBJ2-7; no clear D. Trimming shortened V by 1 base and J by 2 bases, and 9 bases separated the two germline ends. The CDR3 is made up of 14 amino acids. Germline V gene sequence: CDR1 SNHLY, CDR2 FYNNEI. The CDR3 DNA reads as TGTGCCAGCAGTGAAGGAAACCCACCCTACGAGCAGTACGTC. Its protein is CASSEGNPPYEQYV.

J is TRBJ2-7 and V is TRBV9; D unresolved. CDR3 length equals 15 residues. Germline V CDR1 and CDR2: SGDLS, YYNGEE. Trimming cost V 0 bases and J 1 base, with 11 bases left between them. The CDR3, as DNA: TGTGCCAGCAGCGTAGAGGGTCGAGAATCCTACGAGCAGTACTTC. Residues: CASSVEGRESYEQYF.

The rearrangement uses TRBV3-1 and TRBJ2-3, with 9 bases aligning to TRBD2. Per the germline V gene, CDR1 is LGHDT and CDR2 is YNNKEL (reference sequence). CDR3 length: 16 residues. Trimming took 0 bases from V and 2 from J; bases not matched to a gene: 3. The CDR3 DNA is TGTGCCAGCAGCCAAGATCGCGGGAGGGACACAGATACGCAGTATTTT. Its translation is CASSQDRGRDTDTQYF.

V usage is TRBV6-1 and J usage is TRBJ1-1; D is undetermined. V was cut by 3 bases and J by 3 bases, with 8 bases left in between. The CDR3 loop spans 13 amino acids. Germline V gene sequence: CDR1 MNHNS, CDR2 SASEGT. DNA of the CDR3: TGTGCCAGCAGTGATCAGCGCGACACTGAAGCTTTCTTT. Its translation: CASSDQRDTEAFF.

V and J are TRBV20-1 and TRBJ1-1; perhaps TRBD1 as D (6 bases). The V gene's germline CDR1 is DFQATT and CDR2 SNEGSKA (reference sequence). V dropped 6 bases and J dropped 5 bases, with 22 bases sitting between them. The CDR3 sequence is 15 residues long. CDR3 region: CSANPHRAEGTEAFF. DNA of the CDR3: TGCAGTGCCAACCCCCACAGGGCAGAAGGAACTGAAGCTTTCTTT.

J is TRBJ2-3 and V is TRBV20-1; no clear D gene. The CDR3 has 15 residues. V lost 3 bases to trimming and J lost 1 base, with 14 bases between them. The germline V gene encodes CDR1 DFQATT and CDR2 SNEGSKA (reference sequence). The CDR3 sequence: CSARGTIRGTDTQYF. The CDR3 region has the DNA TGCAGTGCTAGGGGAACTATCAGAGGCACAGATACGCAGTATTTT.

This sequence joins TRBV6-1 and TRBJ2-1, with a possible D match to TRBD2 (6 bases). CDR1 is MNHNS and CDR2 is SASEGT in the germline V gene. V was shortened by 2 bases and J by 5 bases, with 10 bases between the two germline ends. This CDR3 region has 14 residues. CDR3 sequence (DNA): TGTGCCAGCAGTGAACAGGAGGGGAACAATGAGCAGTTCTTC. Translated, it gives CASSEQEGNNEQFF.

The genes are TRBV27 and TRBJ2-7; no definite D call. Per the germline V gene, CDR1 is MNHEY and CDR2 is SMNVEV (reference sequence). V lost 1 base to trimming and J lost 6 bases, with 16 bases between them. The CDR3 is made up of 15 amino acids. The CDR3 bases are TGTGCCAGCAGTTTATTCCAAAGGGCTGAAGGCGAGCAGTACTTC. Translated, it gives CASSLFQRAEGEQYF.

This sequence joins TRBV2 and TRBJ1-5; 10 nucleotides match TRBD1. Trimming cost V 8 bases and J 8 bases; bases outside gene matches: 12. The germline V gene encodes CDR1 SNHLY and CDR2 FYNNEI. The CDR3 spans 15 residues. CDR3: CASHRDRGGFEPQHF. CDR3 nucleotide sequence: TGTGCCAGCCACCGGGACAGGGGAGGGTTTGAGCCCCAGCATTTT.

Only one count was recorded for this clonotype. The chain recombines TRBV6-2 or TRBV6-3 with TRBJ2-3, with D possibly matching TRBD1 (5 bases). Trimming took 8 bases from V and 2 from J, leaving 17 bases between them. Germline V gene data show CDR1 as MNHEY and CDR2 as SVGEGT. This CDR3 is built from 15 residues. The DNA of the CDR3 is TGTGCCAGCGGCAAAGGGGCAGGGTCCACAGATACGCAGTATTTT. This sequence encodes CASGKGAGSTDTQYF.

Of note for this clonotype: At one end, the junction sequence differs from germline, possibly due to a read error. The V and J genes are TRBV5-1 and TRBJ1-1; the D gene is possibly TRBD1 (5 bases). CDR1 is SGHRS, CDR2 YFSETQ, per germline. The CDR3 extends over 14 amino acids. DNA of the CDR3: TGTGCCAGCAGTTTGGCAGGGCCGAACACTGAAGCTTTCTTT. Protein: CASSLAGPNTEAFF.

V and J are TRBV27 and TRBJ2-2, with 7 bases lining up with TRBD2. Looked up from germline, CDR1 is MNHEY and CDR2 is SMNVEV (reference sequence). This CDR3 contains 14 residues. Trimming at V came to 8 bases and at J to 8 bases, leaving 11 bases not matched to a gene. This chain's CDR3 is CASPRASGHGELFF. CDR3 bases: TGTGCCAGCCCCCGGGCTAGCGGTCATGGGGAGCTGTTTTTT.

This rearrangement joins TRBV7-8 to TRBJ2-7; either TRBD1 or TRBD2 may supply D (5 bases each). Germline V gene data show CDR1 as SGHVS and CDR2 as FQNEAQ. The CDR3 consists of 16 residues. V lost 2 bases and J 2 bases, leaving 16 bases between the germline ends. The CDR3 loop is CASSLFSGRTTYEQYF. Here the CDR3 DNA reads TGTGCCAGCAGCTTATTCTCGGGACGGACAACCTACGAGCAGTACTTC.

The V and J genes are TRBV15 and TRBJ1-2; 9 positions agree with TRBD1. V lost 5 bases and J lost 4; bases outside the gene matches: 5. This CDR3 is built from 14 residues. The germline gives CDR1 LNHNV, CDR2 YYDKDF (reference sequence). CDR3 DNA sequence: TGTGCCACCAGCGTAGACAGGGGGGTCTATGGCTACACCTTC. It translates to CATSVDRGVYGYTF.

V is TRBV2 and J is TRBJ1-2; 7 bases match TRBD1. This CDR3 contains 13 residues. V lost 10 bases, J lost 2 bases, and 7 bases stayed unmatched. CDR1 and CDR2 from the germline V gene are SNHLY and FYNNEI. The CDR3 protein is CAISRQGNYGYTF. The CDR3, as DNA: TGTGCCATTTCCCGACAGGGCAACTATGGCTACACCTTC. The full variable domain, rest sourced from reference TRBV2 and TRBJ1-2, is EPEVTQTPSHQVTQMGQEVILRCVPISNHLYFYWYRQILGQKVEFLVSFYNNEISEKSEIFDDQFSVERPDGSNFTLKIRSTKLEDSAMYFCAISRQGNYGYTFGSGTRLTVV.

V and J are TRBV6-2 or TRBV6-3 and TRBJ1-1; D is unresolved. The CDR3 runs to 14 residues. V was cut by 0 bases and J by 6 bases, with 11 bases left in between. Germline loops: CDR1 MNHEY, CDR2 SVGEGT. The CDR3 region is CASSYSLRESEAFF. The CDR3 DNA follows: TGTGCCAGCAGTTACTCCCTACGGGAATCTGAAGCTTTCTTT.

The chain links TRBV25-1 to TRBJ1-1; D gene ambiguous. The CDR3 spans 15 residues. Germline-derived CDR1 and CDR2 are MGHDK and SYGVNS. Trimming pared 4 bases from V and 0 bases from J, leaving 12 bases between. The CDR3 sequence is CASSASGSMNTEAFF. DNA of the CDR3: TGTGCCAGCAGTGCTTCGGGGTCAATGAACACTGAAGCTTTCTTT.

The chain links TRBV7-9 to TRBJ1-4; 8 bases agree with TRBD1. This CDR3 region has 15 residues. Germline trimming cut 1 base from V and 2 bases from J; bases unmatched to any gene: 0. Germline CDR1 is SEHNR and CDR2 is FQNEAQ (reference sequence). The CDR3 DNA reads TGTGCCAGCAGCTTAGGGGACAGGACTAATGAAAAACTGTTTTTT. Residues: CASSLGDRTNEKLFF.

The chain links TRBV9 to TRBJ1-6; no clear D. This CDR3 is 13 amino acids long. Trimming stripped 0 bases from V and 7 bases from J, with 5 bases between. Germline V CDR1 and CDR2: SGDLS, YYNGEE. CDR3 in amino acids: CASSVGGNSPLHF. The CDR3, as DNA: TGTGCCAGCAGCGTAGGTGGGAATTCACCCCTCCACTTT.

The CDR3 DNA reads TGCGCCAGCAGCCGCATCCTCAGGGCAGGGCTCAAAAACATTCAGTACTTC. This translates into CASSRILRAGLKNIQYF. The V gene is TRBV4-1, the J gene TRBJ2-4, with D possibly being TRBD1 (5 bases). Germline values: CDR1 MGHRA, CDR2 YSYEKL. Trimming cost V 4 bases and J 3 bases, with 19 bases left between them. This CDR3 region has 17 residues.

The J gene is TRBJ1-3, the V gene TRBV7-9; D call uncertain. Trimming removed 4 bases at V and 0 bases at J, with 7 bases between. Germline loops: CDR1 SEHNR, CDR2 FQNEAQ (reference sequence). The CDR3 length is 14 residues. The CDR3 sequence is CASSSQNSGNTIYF. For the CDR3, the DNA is TGTGCCAGCAGCTCTCAGAACTCTGGAAACACCATATATTTT.

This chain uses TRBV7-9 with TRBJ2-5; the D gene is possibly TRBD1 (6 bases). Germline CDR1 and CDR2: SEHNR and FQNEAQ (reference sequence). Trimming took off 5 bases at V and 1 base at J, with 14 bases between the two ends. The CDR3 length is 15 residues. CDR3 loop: CASSPGQRTQETQYF. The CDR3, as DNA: TGTGCCAGCAGCCCTGGACAGCGAACCCAAGAGACCCAGTACTTC.

The CDR3 reads CASSGGWGRGAYEQYF. For the CDR3, the DNA is TGTGCCAGCAGCGGCGGGTGGGGACGGGGGGCCTACGAGCAGTACTTC. The chain combines TRBV6-1 with TRBJ2-7, with TRBD2 matching 7 bases. The germline V gene has CDR1 MNHNS and CDR2 SASEGT. Trimming cost V 6 bases and J 2 bases; bases outside gene matches: 13. CDR3 length equals 16 residues.

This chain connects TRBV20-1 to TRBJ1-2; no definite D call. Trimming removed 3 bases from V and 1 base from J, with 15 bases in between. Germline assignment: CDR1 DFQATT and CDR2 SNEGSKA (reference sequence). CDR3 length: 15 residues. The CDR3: CSASNTPSGNYGYTF. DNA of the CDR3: TGCAGTGCTAGTAATACCCCTAGCGGTAACTATGGCTACACCTTC.